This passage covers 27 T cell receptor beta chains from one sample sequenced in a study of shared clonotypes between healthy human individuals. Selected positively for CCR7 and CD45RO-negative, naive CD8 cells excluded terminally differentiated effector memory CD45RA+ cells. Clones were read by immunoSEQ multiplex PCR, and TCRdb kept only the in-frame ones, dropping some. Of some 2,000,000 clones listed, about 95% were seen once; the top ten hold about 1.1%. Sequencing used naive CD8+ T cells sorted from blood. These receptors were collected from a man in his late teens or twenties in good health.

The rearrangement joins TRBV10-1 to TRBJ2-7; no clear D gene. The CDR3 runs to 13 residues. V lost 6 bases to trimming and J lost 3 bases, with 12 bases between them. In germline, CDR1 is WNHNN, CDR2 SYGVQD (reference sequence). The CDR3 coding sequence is TGCGCCAGCAGCGCCCTAGAGAGCTACGAGCAGTACTTC. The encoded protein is CASSALESYEQYF.

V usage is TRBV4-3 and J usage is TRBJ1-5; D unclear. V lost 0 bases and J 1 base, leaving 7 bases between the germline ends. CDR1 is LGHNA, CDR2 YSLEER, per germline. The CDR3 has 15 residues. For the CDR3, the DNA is TGCGCCAGCAGCCAAGATAAAGGGAGCAATCAGCCCCAGCATTTT. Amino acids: CASSQDKGSNQPQHF.

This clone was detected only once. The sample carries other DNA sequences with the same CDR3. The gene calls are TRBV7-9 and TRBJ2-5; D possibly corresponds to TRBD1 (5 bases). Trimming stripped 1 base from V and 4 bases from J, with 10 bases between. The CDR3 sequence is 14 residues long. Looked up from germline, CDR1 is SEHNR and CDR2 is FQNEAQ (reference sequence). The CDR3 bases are TGTGCCAGCAGCTTAGGGGGCTTGGGAGAGACCCAGTACTTC. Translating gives CASSLGGLGETQYF.

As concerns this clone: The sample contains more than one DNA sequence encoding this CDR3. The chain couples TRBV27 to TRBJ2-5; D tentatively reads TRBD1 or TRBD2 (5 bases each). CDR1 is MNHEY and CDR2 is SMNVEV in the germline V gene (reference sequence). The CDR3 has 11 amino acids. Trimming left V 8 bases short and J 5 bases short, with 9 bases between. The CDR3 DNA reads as TGTGCCAGCTCTTGGGGGGAGACCCAGTACTTC. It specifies CASSWGETQYF.

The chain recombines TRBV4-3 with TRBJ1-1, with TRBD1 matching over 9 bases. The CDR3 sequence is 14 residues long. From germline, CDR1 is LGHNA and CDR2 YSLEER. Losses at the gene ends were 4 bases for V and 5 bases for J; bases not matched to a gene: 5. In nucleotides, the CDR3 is TGCGCCAGCAGCCCCGGGACAGGGAATACTGAAGCTTTCTTT. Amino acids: CASSPGTGNTEAFF.

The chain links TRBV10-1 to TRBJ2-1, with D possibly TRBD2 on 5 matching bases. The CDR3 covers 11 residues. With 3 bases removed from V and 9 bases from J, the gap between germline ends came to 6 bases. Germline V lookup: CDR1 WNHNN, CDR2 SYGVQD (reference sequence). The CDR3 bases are TGCGCCAGCAGTGATCGGGGTGAGCAGTTCTTC. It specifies CASSDRGEQFF.

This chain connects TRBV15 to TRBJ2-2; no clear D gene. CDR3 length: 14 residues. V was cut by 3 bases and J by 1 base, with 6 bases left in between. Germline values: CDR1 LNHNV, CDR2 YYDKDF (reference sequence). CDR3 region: CATSRGRNTGELFF. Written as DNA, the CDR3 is TGTGCCACCAGCAGGGGCAGGAACACCGGGGAGCTGTTTTTT.

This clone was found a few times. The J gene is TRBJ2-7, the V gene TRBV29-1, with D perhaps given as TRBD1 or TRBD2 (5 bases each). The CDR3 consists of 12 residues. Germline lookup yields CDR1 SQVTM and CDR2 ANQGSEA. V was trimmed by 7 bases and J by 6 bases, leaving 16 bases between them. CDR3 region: CSAEEGRGEQYF. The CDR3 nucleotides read TGCAGCGCCGAAGAGGGGCGCGGCGAGCAGTACTTC.

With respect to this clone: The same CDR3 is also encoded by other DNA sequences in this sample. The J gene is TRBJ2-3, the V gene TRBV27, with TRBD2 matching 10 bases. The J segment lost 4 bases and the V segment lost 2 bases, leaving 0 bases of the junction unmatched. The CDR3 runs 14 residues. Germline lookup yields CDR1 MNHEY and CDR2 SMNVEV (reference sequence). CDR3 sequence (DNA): TGTGCCAGCAGTTTACTAGCGGGGGCAGATACGCAGTATTTT. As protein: CASSLLAGADTQYF.

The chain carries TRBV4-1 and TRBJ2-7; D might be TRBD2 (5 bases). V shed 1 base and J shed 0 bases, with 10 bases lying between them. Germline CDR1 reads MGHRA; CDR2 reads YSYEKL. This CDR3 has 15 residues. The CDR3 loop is CASSQVPAVSYEQYF. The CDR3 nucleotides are TGCGCCAGCAGCCAAGTCCCAGCGGTCTCCTACGAGCAGTACTTC.

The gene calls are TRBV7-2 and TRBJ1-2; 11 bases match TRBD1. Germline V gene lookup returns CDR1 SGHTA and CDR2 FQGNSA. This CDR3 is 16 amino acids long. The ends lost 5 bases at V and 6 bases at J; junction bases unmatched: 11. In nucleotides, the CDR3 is TGTGCCAGCAGCCTCATCAGGACAGGGGGCGCCGATGGCTACACCTTC. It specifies CASSLIRTGGADGYTF.

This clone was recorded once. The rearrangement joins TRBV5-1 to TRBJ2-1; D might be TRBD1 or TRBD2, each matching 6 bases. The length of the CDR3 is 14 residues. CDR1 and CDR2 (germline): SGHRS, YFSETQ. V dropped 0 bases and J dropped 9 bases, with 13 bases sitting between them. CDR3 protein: CASSLVWGAAEQFF. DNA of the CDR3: TGCGCCAGCAGCTTGGTCTGGGGGGCTGCTGAGCAGTTCTTC.

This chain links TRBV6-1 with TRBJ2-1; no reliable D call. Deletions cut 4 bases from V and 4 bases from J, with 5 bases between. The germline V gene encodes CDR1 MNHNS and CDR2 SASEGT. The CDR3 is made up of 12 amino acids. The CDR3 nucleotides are TGTGCCAGCAGTGGGACGTACAATGAGCAGTTCTTC. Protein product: CASSGTYNEQFF.

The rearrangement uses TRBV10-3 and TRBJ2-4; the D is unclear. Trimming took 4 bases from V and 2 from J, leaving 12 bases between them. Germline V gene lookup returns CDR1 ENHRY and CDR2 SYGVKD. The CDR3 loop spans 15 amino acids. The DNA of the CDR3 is TGTGCCATCAGTGGCGCAGGTTCGACCAAAAACATTCAGTACTTC. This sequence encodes CAISGAGSTKNIQYF.

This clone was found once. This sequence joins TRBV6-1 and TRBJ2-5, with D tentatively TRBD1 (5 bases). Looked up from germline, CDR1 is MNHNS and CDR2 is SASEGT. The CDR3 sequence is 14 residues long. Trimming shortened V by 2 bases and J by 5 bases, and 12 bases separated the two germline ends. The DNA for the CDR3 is TGTGCCAGCAGTGAAAGGGGTATTGAGGAGACCCAGTACTTC. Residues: CASSERGIEETQYF.

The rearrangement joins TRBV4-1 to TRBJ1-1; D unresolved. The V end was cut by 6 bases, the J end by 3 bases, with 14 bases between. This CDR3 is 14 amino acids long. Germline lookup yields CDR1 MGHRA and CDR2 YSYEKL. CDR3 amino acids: CASRPVDGDTEAFF. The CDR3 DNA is TGCGCCAGCAGGCCGGTCGACGGGGACACTGAAGCTTTCTTT.

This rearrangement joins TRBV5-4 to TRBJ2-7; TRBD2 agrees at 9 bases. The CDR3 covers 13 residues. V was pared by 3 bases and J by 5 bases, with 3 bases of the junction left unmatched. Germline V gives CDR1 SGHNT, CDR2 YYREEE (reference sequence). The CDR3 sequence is CASSSSGTNEQYF. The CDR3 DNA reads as TGTGCCAGCAGCTCTAGCGGGACGAACGAGCAGTACTTC.

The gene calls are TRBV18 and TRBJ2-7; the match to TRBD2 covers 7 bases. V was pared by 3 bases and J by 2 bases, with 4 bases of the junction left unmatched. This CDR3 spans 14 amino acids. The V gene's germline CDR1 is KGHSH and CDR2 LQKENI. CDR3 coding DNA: TGTGCCAGCTCACCGAGCGGGAATCCCTACGAGCAGTACTTC. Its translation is CASSPSGNPYEQYF.

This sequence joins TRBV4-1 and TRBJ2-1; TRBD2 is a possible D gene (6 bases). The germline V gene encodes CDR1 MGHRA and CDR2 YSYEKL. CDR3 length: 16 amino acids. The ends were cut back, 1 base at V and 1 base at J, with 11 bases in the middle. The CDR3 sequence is CASSQVGGASYNEQFF. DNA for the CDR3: TGCGCCAGCAGCCAAGTGGGCGGGGCTTCCTACAATGAGCAGTTCTTC.

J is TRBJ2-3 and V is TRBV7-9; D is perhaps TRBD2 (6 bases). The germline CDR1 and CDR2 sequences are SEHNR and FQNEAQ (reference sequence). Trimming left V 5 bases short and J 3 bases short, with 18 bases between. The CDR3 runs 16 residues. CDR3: CASSPPGGAETDTQYF. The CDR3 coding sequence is TGTGCCAGCAGCCCCCCCGGAGGGGCGGAAACAGATACGCAGTATTTT.

The CDR3 loop reads CAWSPSDQPQHF. CDR3 DNA sequence: TGTGCCTGGAGTCCATCGGACCAACCCCAGCATTTT. The gene calls are TRBV30 and TRBJ1-5; D is unresolved. Germline assignment: CDR1 GTSNPN and CDR2 SVGIG (reference sequence). Trimming left V 2 bases short and J 10 bases short, with 12 bases between. The CDR3 contains 12 residues.

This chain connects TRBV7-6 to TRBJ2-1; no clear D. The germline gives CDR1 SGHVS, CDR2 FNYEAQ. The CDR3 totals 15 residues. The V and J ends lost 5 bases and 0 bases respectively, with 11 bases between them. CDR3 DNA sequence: TGTGCCAGCAGCCCCTATGCGAACTCCTACAATGAGCAGTTCTTC. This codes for CASSPYANSYNEQFF.

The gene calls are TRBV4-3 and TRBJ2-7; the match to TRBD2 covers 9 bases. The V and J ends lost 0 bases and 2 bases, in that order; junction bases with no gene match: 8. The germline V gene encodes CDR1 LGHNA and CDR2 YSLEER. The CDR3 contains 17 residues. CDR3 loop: CASSQDVAGVVPYEQYF. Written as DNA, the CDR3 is TGCGCCAGCAGCCAAGACGTAGCGGGAGTAGTCCCCTACGAGCAGTACTTC.

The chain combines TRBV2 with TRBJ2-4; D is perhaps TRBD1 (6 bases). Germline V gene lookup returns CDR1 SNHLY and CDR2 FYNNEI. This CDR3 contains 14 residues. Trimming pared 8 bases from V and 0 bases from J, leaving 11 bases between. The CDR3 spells CASWDNLAKNIQYF. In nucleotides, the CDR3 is TGTGCCAGCTGGGACAACCTAGCCAAAAACATTCAGTACTTC.

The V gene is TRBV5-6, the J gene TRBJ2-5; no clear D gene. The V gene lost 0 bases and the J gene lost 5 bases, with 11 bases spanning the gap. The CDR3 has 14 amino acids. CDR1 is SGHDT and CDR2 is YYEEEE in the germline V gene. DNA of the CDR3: TGTGCCAGCAGCTTGGGGCTGGCGGTGGAGACCCAGTACTTC. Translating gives CASSLGLAVETQYF.

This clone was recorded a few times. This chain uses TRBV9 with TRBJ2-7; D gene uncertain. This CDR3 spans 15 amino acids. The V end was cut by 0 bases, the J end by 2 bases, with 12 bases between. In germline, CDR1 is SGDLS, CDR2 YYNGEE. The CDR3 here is CASSVVGDPTYEQYF. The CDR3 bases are TGTGCCAGCAGCGTAGTTGGGGATCCTACCTACGAGCAGTACTTC.

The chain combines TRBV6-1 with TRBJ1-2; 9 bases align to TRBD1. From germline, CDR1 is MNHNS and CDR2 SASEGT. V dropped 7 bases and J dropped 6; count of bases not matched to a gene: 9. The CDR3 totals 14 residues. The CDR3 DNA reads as TGTGCCAGCATCCTCCGGGACAGGGCGGATGGCTACACCTTC. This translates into CASILRDRADGYTF.